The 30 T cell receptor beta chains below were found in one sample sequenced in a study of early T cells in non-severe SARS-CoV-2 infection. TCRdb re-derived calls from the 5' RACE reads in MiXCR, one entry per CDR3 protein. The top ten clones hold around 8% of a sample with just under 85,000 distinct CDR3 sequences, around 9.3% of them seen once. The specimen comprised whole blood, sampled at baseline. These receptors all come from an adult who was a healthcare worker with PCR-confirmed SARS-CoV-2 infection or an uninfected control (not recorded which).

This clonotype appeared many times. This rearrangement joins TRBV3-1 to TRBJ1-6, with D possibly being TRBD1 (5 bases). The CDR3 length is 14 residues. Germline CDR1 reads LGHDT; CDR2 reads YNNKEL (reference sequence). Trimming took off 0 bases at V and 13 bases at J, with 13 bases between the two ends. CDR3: CASSQEQALAPLHF. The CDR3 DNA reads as TGTGCCAGCAGCCAAGAACAGGCCCTAGCTCCCCTCCACTTT.

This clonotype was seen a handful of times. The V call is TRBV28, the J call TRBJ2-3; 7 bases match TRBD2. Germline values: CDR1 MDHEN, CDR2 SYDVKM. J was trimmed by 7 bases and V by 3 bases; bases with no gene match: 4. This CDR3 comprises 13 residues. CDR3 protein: CASSFSGRYTQYF. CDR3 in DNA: TGTGCCAGCAGTTTTAGCGGGCGGTATACGCAGTATTTT.

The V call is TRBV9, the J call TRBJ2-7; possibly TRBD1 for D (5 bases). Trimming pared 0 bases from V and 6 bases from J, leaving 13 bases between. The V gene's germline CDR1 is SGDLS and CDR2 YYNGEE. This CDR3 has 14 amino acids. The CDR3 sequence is CASSVDLGPVEQYF. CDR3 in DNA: TGTGCCAGCAGCGTAGACTTGGGGCCGGTCGAGCAGTACTTC.

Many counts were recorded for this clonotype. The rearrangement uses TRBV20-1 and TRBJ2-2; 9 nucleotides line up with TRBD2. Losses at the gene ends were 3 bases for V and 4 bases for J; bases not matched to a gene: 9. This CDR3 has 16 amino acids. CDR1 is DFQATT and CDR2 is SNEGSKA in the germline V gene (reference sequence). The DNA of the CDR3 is TGCAGTGCTAGTCCGGTGGCGGGAGGGATCACCGGGGAGCTGTTTTTT. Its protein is CSASPVAGGITGELFF.

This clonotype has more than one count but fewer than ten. The CDR3 DNA reads as TGTGCCAGCAGCGCCCGGGGCGCAGATACGCAGTATTTT. Translating gives CASSARGADTQYF. V gene TRBV3-1 combines with J gene TRBJ2-3; D assignment may be TRBD1 or TRBD2 (5 bases each). Per germline, CDR1 LGHDT and CDR2 YNNKEL (reference sequence). The CDR3 sequence is 13 residues long. The V gene lost 5 bases and the J gene lost 4 bases, with 10 bases spanning the gap.

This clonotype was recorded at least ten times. The CDR3, as DNA: TGTGCCAGCAGCTTAAAGGGGGGCGAGCAGTACTTC. Its protein is CASSLKGGEQYF. This chain joins TRBV7-6 and TRBJ2-7, with D perhaps TRBD1 or TRBD2 (6 bases each). Trimming took off 2 bases at V and 6 bases at J, with 8 bases between the two ends. The germline V gene encodes CDR1 SGHVS and CDR2 FNYEAQ. CDR3 length: 12 amino acids.

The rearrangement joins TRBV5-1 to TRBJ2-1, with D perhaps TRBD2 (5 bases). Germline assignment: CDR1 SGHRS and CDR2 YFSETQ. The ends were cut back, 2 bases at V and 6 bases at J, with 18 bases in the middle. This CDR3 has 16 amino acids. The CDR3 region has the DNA TGCGCCAGCAGCTTTCGTCTAGCAGAGATTTTCAATGAGCAGTTCTTC. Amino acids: CASSFRLAEIFNEQFF.

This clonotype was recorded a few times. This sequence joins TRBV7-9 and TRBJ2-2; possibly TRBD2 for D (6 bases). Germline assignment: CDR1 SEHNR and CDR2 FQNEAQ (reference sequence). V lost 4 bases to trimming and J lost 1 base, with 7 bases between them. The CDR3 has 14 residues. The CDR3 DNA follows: TGTGCCAGCAGCTGGGGACTGAACACCGGGGAGCTGTTTTTT. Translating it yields CASSWGLNTGELFF.

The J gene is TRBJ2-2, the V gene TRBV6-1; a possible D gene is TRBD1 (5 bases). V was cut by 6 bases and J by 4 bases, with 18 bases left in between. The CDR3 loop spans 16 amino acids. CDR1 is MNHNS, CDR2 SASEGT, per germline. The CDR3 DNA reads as TGTGCCAGCAGCCCATCAAAGGGAAGGGGCACCGGGGAGCTGTTTTTT. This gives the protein CASSPSKGRGTGELFF.

The DNA of the CDR3 is TGTGCCAGCAGCATACCGGGACAGACGAACTATGGCTACACCTTC. Amino acid sequence: CASSIPGQTNYGYTF. The chain employs TRBV7-9 and TRBJ1-2; 7 bases map to TRBD1. The CDR3 covers 15 residues. J gave up 2 bases and V 5 bases, and 8 bases lay outside the gene matches. Germline V gene data show CDR1 as SEHNR and CDR2 as FQNEAQ (reference sequence).

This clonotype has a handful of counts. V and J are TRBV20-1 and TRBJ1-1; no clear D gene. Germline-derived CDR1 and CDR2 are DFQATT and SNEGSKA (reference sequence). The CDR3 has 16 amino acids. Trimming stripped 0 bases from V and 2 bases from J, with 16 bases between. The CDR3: CSARDQSPETNTEAFF. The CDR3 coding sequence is TGCAGTGCTAGAGATCAATCTCCCGAAACAAACACTGAAGCTTTCTTT.

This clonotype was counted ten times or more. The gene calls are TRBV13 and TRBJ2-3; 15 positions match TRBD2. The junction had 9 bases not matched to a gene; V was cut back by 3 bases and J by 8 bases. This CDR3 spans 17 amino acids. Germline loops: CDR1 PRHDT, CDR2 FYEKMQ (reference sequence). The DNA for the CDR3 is TGTGCCAGCAGCTTTGGACTAGCGGGAGGGGTTCTCGTTACGCAGTATTTT. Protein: CASSFGLAGGVLVTQYF.

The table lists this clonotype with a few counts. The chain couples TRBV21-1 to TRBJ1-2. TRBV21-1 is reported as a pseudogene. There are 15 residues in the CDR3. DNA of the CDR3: TGTGCCAGCACCACCAGAACAGAGAGGGTGCACGGCTACACCTTC. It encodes CASTTRTERVHGYTF.

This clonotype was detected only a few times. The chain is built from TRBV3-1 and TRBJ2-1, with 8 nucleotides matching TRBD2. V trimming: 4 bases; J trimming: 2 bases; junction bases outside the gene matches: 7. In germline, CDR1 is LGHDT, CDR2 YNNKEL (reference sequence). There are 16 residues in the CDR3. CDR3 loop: CASSRQGSGTYNEQFF. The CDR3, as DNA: TGTGCCAGCAGCCGGCAGGGTAGCGGGACCTACAATGAGCAGTTCTTC.

The CDR3 loop is CASSLASSLGELFF. CDR3 sequence (DNA): TGTGCCAGCAGCTTAGCGAGTTCCCTCGGGGAGCTGTTTTTT. V is TRBV7-9 and J is TRBJ2-2, with unresolved D. From germline, CDR1 is SEHNR and CDR2 FQNEAQ (reference sequence). This CDR3 is 14 amino acids long. Trimming took off 0 bases at V and 7 bases at J, with 9 bases between the two ends.

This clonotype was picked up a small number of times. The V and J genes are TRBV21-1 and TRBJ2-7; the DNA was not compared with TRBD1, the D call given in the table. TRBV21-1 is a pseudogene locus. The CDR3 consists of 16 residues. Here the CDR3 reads CASILIRDRGPYEQYF. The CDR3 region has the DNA TGTGCCAGCATCCTCATCAGGGACAGGGGCCCCTACGAGCAGTACTTC.

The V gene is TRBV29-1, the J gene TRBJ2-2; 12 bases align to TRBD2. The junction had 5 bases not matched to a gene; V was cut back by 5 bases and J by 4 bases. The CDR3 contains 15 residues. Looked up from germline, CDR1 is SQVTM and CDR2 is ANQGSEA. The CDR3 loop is CSVRLAGVSTGELFF. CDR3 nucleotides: TGCAGCGTTAGACTAGCGGGAGTTTCCACCGGGGAGCTGTTTTTT.

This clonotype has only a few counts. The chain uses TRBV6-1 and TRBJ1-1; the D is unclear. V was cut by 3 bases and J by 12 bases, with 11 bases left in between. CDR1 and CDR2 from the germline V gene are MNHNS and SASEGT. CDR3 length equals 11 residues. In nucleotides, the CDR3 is TGTGCCAGCAGTGATCGGAGGATAACTTTCTTT. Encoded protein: CASSDRRITFF.

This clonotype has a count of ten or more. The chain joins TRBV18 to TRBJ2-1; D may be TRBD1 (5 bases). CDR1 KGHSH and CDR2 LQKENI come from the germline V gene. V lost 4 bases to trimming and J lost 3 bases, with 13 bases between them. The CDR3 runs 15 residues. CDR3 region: CASSLTGIHYNEQFF. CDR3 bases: TGTGCCAGCTCACTCACAGGAATCCACTACAATGAGCAGTTCTTC.

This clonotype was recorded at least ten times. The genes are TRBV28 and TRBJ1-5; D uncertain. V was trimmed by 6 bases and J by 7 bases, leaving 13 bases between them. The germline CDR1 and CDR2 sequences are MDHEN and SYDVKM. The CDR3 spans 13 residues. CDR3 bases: TGTGCCAGCAGCCCCCTCGGGAGACAGCCCCAGCATTTT. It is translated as CASSPLGRQPQHF.

The CDR3 here is CASSPGTAKETQYF. DNA of the CDR3: TGCGCCAGCAGCCCCGGGACAGCCAAAGAGACCCAGTACTTC. The V and J genes are TRBV4-1 and TRBJ2-5; TRBD1 matches at 7 bases. Germline V gene lookup returns CDR1 MGHRA and CDR2 YSYEKL. This CDR3 has 14 amino acids. The J segment lost 3 bases and the V segment lost 4 bases, leaving 5 bases of the junction unmatched.

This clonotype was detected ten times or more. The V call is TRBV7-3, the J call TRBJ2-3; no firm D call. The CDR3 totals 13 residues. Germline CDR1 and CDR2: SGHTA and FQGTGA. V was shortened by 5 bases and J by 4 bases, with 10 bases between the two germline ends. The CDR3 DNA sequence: TGTGCCAGCAGCCTCTCGACGGCAGATACGCAGTATTTT. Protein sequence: CASSLSTADTQYF.

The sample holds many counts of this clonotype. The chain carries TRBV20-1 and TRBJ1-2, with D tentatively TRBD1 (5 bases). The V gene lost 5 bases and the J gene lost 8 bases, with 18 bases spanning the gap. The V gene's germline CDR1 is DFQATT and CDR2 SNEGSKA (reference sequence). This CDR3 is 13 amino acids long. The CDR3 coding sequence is TGCAGTGCTTCCCCTAGGGGAGATCGCGGCTACACCTTC. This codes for CSASPRGDRGYTF.

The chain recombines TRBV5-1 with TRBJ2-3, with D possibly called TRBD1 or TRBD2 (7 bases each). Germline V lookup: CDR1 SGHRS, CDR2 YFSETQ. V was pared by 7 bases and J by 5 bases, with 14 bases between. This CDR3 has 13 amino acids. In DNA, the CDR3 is TGCGCCAGCGGCCAGCGGGACAGAGATACGCAGTATTTT. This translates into CASGQRDRDTQYF.

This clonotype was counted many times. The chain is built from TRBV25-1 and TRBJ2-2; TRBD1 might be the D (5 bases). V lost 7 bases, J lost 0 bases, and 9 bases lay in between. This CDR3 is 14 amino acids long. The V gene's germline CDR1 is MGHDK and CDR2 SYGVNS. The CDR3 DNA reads TGTGCCAGCAAGGGGTACGCGAACACCGGGGAGCTGTTTTTT. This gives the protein CASKGYANTGELFF. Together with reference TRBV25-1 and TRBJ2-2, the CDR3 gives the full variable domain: EADIYQTPRYLVIGTGKKITLECSQTMGHDKMYWYQQDPGMELHLIHYSYGVNSTEKGDLSSESTVSRIRTEHFPLTLESARPSHTSQYLCASKGYANTGELFFGEGSRLTVL.

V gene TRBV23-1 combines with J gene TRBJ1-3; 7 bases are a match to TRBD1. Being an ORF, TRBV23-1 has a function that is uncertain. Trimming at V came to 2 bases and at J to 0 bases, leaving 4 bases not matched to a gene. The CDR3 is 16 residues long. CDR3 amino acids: CASSQGTVSSGNTIYF. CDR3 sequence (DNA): TGCGCCAGCAGTCAAGGGACAGTTAGCTCTGGAAACACCATATATTTT.

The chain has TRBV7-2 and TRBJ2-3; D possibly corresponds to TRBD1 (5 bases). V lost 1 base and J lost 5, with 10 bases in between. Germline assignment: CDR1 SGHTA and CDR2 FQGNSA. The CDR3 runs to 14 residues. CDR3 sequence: CASSLVGLGDTQYF. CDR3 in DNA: TGTGCCAGCAGCTTAGTGGGGCTGGGAGATACGCAGTATTTT.

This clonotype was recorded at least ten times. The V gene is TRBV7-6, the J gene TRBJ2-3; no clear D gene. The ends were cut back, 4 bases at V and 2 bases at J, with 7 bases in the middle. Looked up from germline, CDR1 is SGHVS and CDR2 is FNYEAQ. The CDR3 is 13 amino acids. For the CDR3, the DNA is TGTGCCAGCAGCTCCCGATACACAGATACGCAGTATTTT. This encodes CASSSRYTDTQYF.

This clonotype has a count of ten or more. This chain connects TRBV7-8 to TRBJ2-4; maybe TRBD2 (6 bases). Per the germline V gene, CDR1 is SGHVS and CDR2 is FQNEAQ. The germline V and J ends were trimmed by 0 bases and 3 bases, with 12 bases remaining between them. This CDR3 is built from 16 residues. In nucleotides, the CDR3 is TGTGCCAGCAGCTTAGCTCTGGGGGGAAACAAAAACATTCAGTACTTC. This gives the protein CASSLALGGNKNIQYF.

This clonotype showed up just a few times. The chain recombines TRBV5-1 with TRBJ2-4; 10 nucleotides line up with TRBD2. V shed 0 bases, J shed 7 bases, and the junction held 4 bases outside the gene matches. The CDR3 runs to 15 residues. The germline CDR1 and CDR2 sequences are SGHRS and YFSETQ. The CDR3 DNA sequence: TGCGCCAGCAGCTTGGAACTAGCGGGAAGGAACATTCAGTACTTC. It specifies CASSLELAGRNIQYF. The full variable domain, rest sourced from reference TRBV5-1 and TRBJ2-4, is KAGVTQTPRYLIKTRGQQVTLSCSPISGHRSVSWYQQTPGQGLQFLFEYFSETQRNKGNFPGRFSGRQFSNSRSEMNVSTLELGDSALYLCASSLELAGRNIQYFGAGTRLSVL.